These T cell receptor beta chains were read from a single sample in a study of long-term antiretroviral therapy in people with HIV. Using immunoSEQ multiplex PCR, the repertoire was profiled, and TCRdb retains in-frame clones only, with some absent. The table has roughly 15,000 clones, around 90% seen once. The sequencing used unsorted PBMCs, collected 6.2 years after starting antiretroviral therapy. The receptors were gathered from a man aged 35-49 years with HIV. The CDR3 runs from the conserved cysteine through the conserved F or W. D genes are given only for firm matches. The size of a clone is reported for some rows only, either as once, few or many, or as a class for expanded clones.

- TRBJ2-1 TRBV7-2 - CASSSRGGTYNEQFF TGTGCCAGCAGCTCCAGGGGAGGAACCTACAATGAGCAGTTCTTC
- TRBJ1-4 TRBV6-5 - CARKTATNEKLFF TGTGCCAGAAAAACAGCAACTAATGAAAAACTGTTTTTT
- TRBJ2-6 TRBV30 - CAWSVRSGSGANVLTF TGTGCCTGGAGTGTACGCTCAGGATCTGGGGCCAACGTCCTGACTTTC
TRBD2 TRBJ2-7 TRBV7-6 once CASSLASGSLYEQYF TGTGCCAGCAGCTTAGCGAGCGGGAGTTTATACGAGCAGTACTTC
- TRBJ1-4 TRBV30 - CAWAKTTNEKLFF TGTGCCTGGGCCAAAACAACTAATGAAAAACTGTTTTTT
TRBD1 TRBJ1-2 TRBV14 - CASSPGQAFNYGYTF TGTGCCAGCAGCCCCGGACAGGCCTTTAACTATGGCTACACCTTC
TRBD1 TRBJ2-7 TRBV7-9 - CASSHPGQSPYEQYF TGTGCCAGCAGCCATCCGGGACAGAGTCCCTACGAGCAGTACTTC
TRBD2 TRBJ2-1 TRBV29-1 once CSVTGTSANEQFF TGCAGCGTTACCGGGACTAGCGCAAATGAGCAGTTCTTC
TRBD2 TRBJ2-3 TRBV9 - CASSALGGSGSDTQYF TGTGCCAGCAGCGCCCTGGGCGGGAGTGGCTCAGATACGCAGTATTTT
TRBD1 TRBJ2-7 TRBV14 medium-sized CASSGWDRRYEQYF TGTGCCAGCAGCGGGTGGGACAGGCGCTACGAGCAGTACTTC
TRBD2 TRBJ2-1 TRBV11-2 - CASSTGTSGVGWDEQFF TGTGCCAGCAGCACCGGGACTAGCGGCGTGGGTTGGGATGAGCAGTTCTTC
TRBD1 TRBJ1-5 TRBV6-1 - CASVPTGDFNQPQHF TGTGCCAGCGTCCCCACAGGGGACTTTAATCAGCCCCAGCATTTT
TRBD2 TRBJ2-2 TRBV7-9 - CASSLALAGGTGELFF TGTGCCAGCAGCTTAGCCCTAGCGGGAGGGACCGGGGAGCTGTTTTTT
TRBD1 TRBJ1-5 TRBV28 - CASSPTGGRNNQPQHF TGTGCCAGCAGCCCGACAGGGGGCCGTAACAATCAGCCCCAGCATTTT
- TRBJ2-2 TRBV5-4 - CASRRWGTGELFF TGTGCCAGCCGAAGGTGGGGCACCGGGGAGCTGTTTTTT
- TRBJ2-7 TRBV10-2 - CASSDGLFSGEQYF TGCGCCAGCAGTGATGGCCTCTTCTCGGGGGAGCAGTACTTC
- TRBJ1-4 TRBV6-5 - CASSYQATNEKLFF TGTGCCAGCAGTTATCAGGCAACTAATGAAAAACTGTTTTTT
- TRBJ2-3 TRBV5-8 - CASSFPSSDTQYF TGTGCCAGCAGCTTCCCGTCTTCAGATACGCAGTATTTT
TRBD2 TRBJ2-3 TRBV27 once CASSLGPGLAEDTQYF TGTGCCAGCAGTTTGGGCCCGGGACTAGCGGAAGATACGCAGTATTTT
- TRBJ1-5 TRBV19 - CASSVTARPLWDSNQPQHF TGTGCCAGTAGTGTTACTGCCCGCCCCCTCTGGGATAGCAATCAGCCCCAGCATTTT
- TRBJ1-2 TRBV11-2 few CASSSGSYGYTF TGTGCCAGCAGCTCCGGGAGTTATGGCTACACCTTC
TRBD2 TRBJ2-3 TRBV7-9 - CASSPSGTPTDTQYF TGTGCCAGCAGTCCTAGCGGGACCCCCACAGATACGCAGTATTTT
- TRBJ2-1 TRBV30 - CAWSDGDNEQFF TGTGCCTGGAGTGATGGGGACAATGAGCAGTTCTTC
TRBD2 TRBJ2-7 TRBV7-3 once CASSLPLAGGREQYF TGTGCCAGCAGCTTACCACTAGCGGGAGGTCGCGAGCAGTACTTC
TRBD2 TRBJ2-7 TRBV7-8 - CASSLSGGSYEQYF TGTGCCAGCAGCCTTAGCGGGGGCTCCTACGAGCAGTACTTC
- TRBJ1-1 TRBV5-4 - CASSLMNTEAFF TGTGCCAGCAGCTTGATGAACACTGAAGCTTTCTTT
- TRBJ1-5 TRBV4-3 - CASSQDRGRTQHF TGCGCCAGCAGCCAAGACAGGGGTAGGACCCAGCATTTT
TRBD2 TRBJ2-1 TRBV28 once CASSPTGGWGNNEQFF TGTGCCAGCAGTCCCACGGGGGGTTGGGGGAACAATGAGCAGTTCTTC
TRBD1 TRBJ1-5 TRBV27 - CASSLVGQGANSNQPQHF TGTGCCAGCAGTTTAGTCGGCCAGGGGGCAAATAGCAATCAGCCCCAGCATTTT
TRBD2 TRBJ2-7 TRBV25-1 - CASSEGLAGGIYEQYF TGTGCCAGCAGTGAGGGTCTAGCGGGAGGGATCTACGAGCAGTACTTC
- TRBJ2-1 TRBV7-2 - CASSLVVGDYNEQFF TGTGCCAGCAGCTTAGTTGTGGGAGACTACAATGAGCAGTTCTTC
- TRBJ2-1 TRBV4-3 - CASSSPGDSMNNEQFF TGCGCCAGCAGCTCCCCCGGGGACTCCATGAACAATGAGCAGTTCTTC
- TRBJ2-1 TRBV19 - CASSSRGEQFF TGTGCCAGTAGTAGTAGGGGTGAGCAGTTCTTC
- TRBJ2-1 TRBV12-2 - CASRSDYQHREQFF TGTGCAAGTCGCTCGGACTACCAACATCGGGAGCAGTTCTTC
- TRBJ2-1 TRBV5-4 - CASSSGMSSYNEQFF TGTGCCAGCAGCTCGGGAATGAGCTCCTACAATGAGCAGTTCTTC
TRBD2 TRBJ2-1 TRBV6-5 - CASSYAGGEQFF TGTGCCAGCAGTTACGCGGGGGGTGAGCAGTTCTTC
- TRBJ1-5 TRBV7-9 - CASSSRRDEPQHF TGTGCCAGCAGCTCCAGGAGGGACGAGCCCCAGCATTTT
- TRBJ2-3 TRBV7-8 - CASSLEGTSTDTQYF TGTGCCAGCAGCTTAGAAGGGACTAGCACAGATACGCAGTATTTT
TRBD1 TRBJ2-6 TRBV10-3 - CAIRDRDSGANVLTF TGTGCCATCCGGGACAGGGACTCTGGGGCCAACGTCCTGACTTTC
TRBD1 TRBJ2-4 TRBV29-1 - CSVGLMPTGTVIQYF TGCAGCGTTGGATTAATGCCAACCGGGACAGTTATTCAGTACTTC